The entry below gives a single TCR beta chain sequence along with its context. Its antigen is currently unknown. This CDR3 is built from 15 residues. Trimming removed 5 bases from V and 4 bases from J; junction bases left unmatched: 6. The germline gives CDR1 SGHTA, CDR2 FQGTGA. The data originate from a study of blood T cells in healthy people across ages. Study-wide points: A strong correlation was found between TCR beta diversity and the percentage of naive T cells.

Next came a second PCR, run for about 7 to 12 cycles, which used a sample-barcoded 5' primer along with a J-beta primer mix. One entry per CDR3 protein, called by TCRdb with MiXCR from the 5' RACE reads. The table includes under 2 million distinct CDR3 sequences, 30% to 35% detected once. The chain recombines TRBV7-3 with TRBJ1-5; 9 nucleotides match TRBD1. This sequence originates from a woman aged 25 to 39 in good health. What was sequenced was blood. CDR3 sequence (DNA): TGTGCCAGCAGCCCAAGGGACAGGGCTAATCAGCCCCAGCATTTT. It specifies CASSPRDRANQPQHF.